This entry lists 26 T cell receptor beta chains sequenced from one sample in a study of OX40 agonist ivuxolimab in advanced cancers. Assay used: immunoSEQ multiplex PCR; TCRdb lists only in-frame clones, some missing. The sample contains roughly 99,000 clones, roughly 90% of which appear only once. Source: CD4+ or CD8+ T cells sorted from blood, taken in a trial of the OX40 agonist ivuxolimab. The receptors shown here come from an adult with an advanced solid tumor such as melanoma, head and neck, liver or kidney cancer.

This clone is a singleton in its sample. V usage is TRBV5-6 and J usage is TRBJ2-7; 8 nucleotides align to TRBD1. This CDR3 has 15 amino acids. CDR1 and CDR2 (germline): SGHDT, YYEEEE. V was pared by 3 bases and J by 4 bases, with 9 bases of the junction left unmatched. CDR3 residues: CASSWNRGSPYEQYF. The CDR3 DNA sequence: TGTGCCAGCAGCTGGAACAGGGGGAGCCCATACGAGCAGTACTTC.

The J gene is TRBJ2-3, the V gene TRBV5-1; 11 bases line up with TRBD2. The V segment lost 4 bases and the J segment 5 bases; nucleotides outside the gene matches: 12. The germline gives CDR1 SGHRS, CDR2 YFSETQ. The CDR3 consists of 17 residues. The CDR3 coding sequence is TGCGCCAGCAGCCCGGGGGCACTAGCGGGAGCGAAAGATACGCAGTATTTT. This codes for CASSPGALAGAKDTQYF. Supplemented by reference TRBV5-1 and TRBJ2-3, the full variable domain reads KAGVTQTPRYLIKTRGQQVTLSCSPISGHRSVSWYQQTPGQGLQFLFEYFSETQRNKGNFPGRFSGRQFSNSRSEMNVSTLELGDSALYLCASSPGALAGAKDTQYFGPGTRLTVL.

This chain links TRBV15 with TRBJ1-3; D unclear. The CDR3 sequence is 15 residues long. The V end lost 2 bases, the J end lost 4 bases, and 12 bases lay between the germline ends. Germline V gene lookup returns CDR1 LNHNV and CDR2 YYDKDF (reference sequence). The CDR3 bases are TGTGCCACCAGCAGAAAGCCCTCGGGGGGAAACACCATATATTTT. Translating it yields CATSRKPSGGNTIYF.

The genes are TRBV5-1 and TRBJ2-1; D gene ambiguous. Germline CDR1 SGHRS, CDR2 YFSETQ. This CDR3 has 14 amino acids. Trimming took off 4 bases at V and 7 bases at J, with 15 bases between the two ends. CDR3 in DNA: TGCGCCAGCAGCGTAGAACAATACGCAAATGAGCAGTTCTTC. Translating gives CASSVEQYANEQFF.

This clone occurred a few times. The same CDR3 also results from other DNA sequences found in this sample. The rearrangement links TRBV9 to TRBJ2-1; D call uncertain. CDR1 is SGDLS, CDR2 YYNGEE, per germline. The ends were cut back, 0 bases at V and 6 bases at J, with 7 bases in the middle. This CDR3 has 13 residues. The CDR3 loop is CASSVGVANEQFF. Written as DNA, the CDR3 is TGTGCCAGCAGCGTAGGGGTGGCCAATGAGCAGTTCTTC.

The chain carries TRBV9 and TRBJ2-3, with D uncertain. Trimming shortened V by 0 bases and J by 5 bases, and 10 bases separated the two germline ends. Germline V gene lookup returns CDR1 SGDLS and CDR2 YYNGEE. The CDR3 has 14 residues. DNA for the CDR3: TGTGCCAGCAGCGTAGTTCCTGAGCAAGATACGCAGTATTTT. Translated, it gives CASSVVPEQDTQYF. Drawing the rest from reference TRBV9 and TRBJ2-3, the complete variable domain is DSGVTQTPKHLITATGQRVTLRCSPRSGDLSVYWYQQSLDQGLQFLIQYYNGEERAKGNILERFSAQQFPDLHSELNLSSLELGDSALYFCASSVVPEQDTQYFGPGTRLTVL.

As DNA, the CDR3 is TGCGCCAGCAGCTTGGACTTAGACAGGACAATCTCCTACGAGCAGTACTTC. Translated, it gives CASSLDLDRTISYEQYF. The V and J genes are TRBV5-1 and TRBJ2-7; TRBD1 might be the D (6 bases). The CDR3 has 17 residues. The ends were cut back, 0 bases at V and 0 bases at J, with 16 bases in the middle. Germline CDR1 is SGHRS and CDR2 is YFSETQ.

The CDR3 DNA reads as TGTGCCAGCAGCGTTACTAGAGCAGATACGCAGTATTTT. Translated: CASSVTRADTQYF. The V and J genes are TRBV13 and TRBJ2-3, with D maybe TRBD2 (5 bases). Trimming left V 5 bases short and J 4 bases short, with 10 bases between. The CDR3 loop spans 13 amino acids. Germline values: CDR1 PRHDT, CDR2 FYEKMQ (reference sequence).

V usage is TRBV9 and J usage is TRBJ2-5, with D perhaps TRBD2 (5 bases). Per germline, CDR1 SGDLS and CDR2 YYNGEE. The CDR3 is made up of 18 amino acids. V dropped 4 bases and J dropped 0 bases, with 22 bases sitting between them. Written as DNA, the CDR3 is TGTGCCAGCAGCACCCCCTTAAACGGGGTAGGCTACCAAGAGACCCAGTACTTC. Its protein product is CASSTPLNGVGYQETQYF.

This chain links TRBV15 with TRBJ2-7; 10 bases agree with TRBD2. There are 14 residues in the CDR3. Germline CDR1 reads LNHNV; CDR2 reads YYDKDF (reference sequence). The ends lost 1 base at V and 6 bases at J; junction bases unmatched: 3. The CDR3 region is CATSRGPSGSEQYF. CDR3 in DNA: TGTGCCACCAGCAGAGGACCTAGCGGGAGCGAGCAGTACTTC.

The chain is built from TRBV28 and TRBJ2-5; 10 nucleotides agree with TRBD1. The CDR3 covers 15 residues. After removal of 3 bases from V and 2 bases from J, the junction contained 3 bases not matched to a gene. CDR1 MDHEN and CDR2 SYDVKM come from the germline V gene. This chain's CDR3 is CASSFLGQGQETQYF. CDR3 coding DNA: TGTGCCAGCAGTTTCCTGGGACAGGGGCAAGAGACCCAGTACTTC.

The gene calls are TRBV18 and TRBJ2-7; the match to TRBD2 covers 9 bases. Germline lookup yields CDR1 KGHSH and CDR2 LQKENI. This CDR3 is built from 15 residues. V lost 5 bases, J lost 0 bases, and 5 bases stayed unmatched. The CDR3 sequence: CASSSLAGSSYEQYF. The CDR3, as DNA: TGTGCCAGCTCATCCCTAGCGGGAAGCTCCTACGAGCAGTACTTC.

The chain links TRBV5-1 to TRBJ2-7; 9 bases agree with TRBD2. The germline gives CDR1 SGHRS, CDR2 YFSETQ. The CDR3 loop spans 15 amino acids. Trimming took 4 bases from V and 2 from J; bases not matched to a gene: 7. Here the CDR3 reads CASSMAVAGAYEQYF. The CDR3 DNA sequence: TGCGCCAGCAGCATGGCAGTAGCGGGAGCCTACGAGCAGTACTTC.

V gene TRBV5-4 combines with J gene TRBJ1-3; tentative D call: TRBD1 (6 bases). The ends were cut back, 1 base at V and 5 bases at J, with 13 bases in the middle. This CDR3 comprises 15 residues. Looked up from germline, CDR1 is SGHNT and CDR2 is YYREEE (reference sequence). The chain's CDR3 is CASSLSGAHRNTIYF. The DNA for the CDR3 is TGTGCCAGCAGCTTGTCAGGGGCCCATCGAAACACCATATATTTT.

This clone has just one count. CDR3 sequence reads: CASSPREDEQYF. CDR3 nucleotide sequence: TGTGCCAGCTCACCGCGGGAGGACGAGCAGTACTTC. This chain uses TRBV18 with TRBJ2-7; 8 bases map to TRBD2. CDR1 and CDR2 (germline): KGHSH, LQKENI. After removal of 3 bases from V and 5 bases from J, the junction contained 0 bases not matched to a gene. The CDR3 contains 12 residues. The complete variable domain, with remaining parts taken from reference TRBV18 and TRBJ2-7, reads NAGVMQNPRHLVRRRGQEARLRCSPMKGHSHVYWYRQLPEEGLKFMVYLQKENIIDESGMPKERFSAEFPKEGPSILRIQQVVRGDSAAYFCASSPREDEQYFGPGTRLTVT.

The V gene is TRBV7-2, the J gene TRBJ2-1; D gene uncertain. Per germline, CDR1 SGHTA and CDR2 FQGNSA. V lost 5 bases and J 8 bases, leaving 13 bases between the germline ends. The CDR3 runs to 13 residues. The CDR3 DNA follows: TGTGCCAGCAGCCCTATTAGAATCCATGAGCAGTTCTTC. Its protein is CASSPIRIHEQFF. The whole variable domain, filled in from reference TRBV7-2 and TRBJ2-1, reads GAGVSQSPSNKVTEKGKDVELRCDPISGHTALYWYRQSLGQGLEFLIYFQGNSAPDKSGLPSDRFSAERTGGSVSTLTIQRTQQEDSAVYLCASSPIRIHEQFFGPGTRLTVL.

This rearrangement joins TRBV6-6 to TRBJ2-5; 10 bases map to TRBD2. In germline, CDR1 is MNHNY, CDR2 SVGAGI (reference sequence). V was pared by 2 bases and J by 2 bases, with 2 bases of the junction left unmatched. CDR3 size: 15 residues. The CDR3 region has the DNA TGTGCCAGCAGTTACACTAGCGGGGATCAAGAGACCCAGTACTTC. This encodes CASSYTSGDQETQYF.

This clone has just one count. The V and J genes are TRBV5-4 and TRBJ2-2; D call uncertain. Trimming shortened V by 7 bases and J by 1 base, and 14 bases separated the two germline ends. Germline V gene lookup returns CDR1 SGHNT and CDR2 YYREEE (reference sequence). This CDR3 has 15 amino acids. CDR3 nucleotide sequence: TGTGCCAGCTCCGCGCCGGCCTTGAACACCGGGGAGCTGTTTTTT. This translates into CASSAPALNTGELFF.

The chain is built from TRBV14 and TRBJ1-5; D is ambiguous. Trimming pared 4 bases from V and 9 bases from J, leaving 13 bases between. The CDR3 has 13 amino acids. Germline lookup yields CDR1 SGHDN and CDR2 FVKESK. The CDR3 is CASSRRTRGPQHF. In DNA form, the CDR3 reads TGTGCCAGCAGCCGAAGGACCCGGGGGCCCCAGCATTTT.

This chain joins TRBV6-6 and TRBJ2-5; 8 bases line up with TRBD1. With V trimmed by 6 bases and J by 5 bases, 5 bases remained unmatched. Germline loops: CDR1 MNHNY, CDR2 SVGAGI (reference sequence). The length of the CDR3 is 13 residues. The CDR3 DNA sequence: TGTGCCAGCAGCCTCAGGGGGCGGGAGACCCAGTACTTC. This gives the protein CASSLRGRETQYF.

This clone was seen a single time. CDR3 nucleotides: TGTGCCACCAGCATGGGGGGTGGTAGCGCCTACAATGAGCAGTTCTTC. This encodes CATSMGGGSAYNEQFF. The V and J genes are TRBV15 and TRBJ2-1, with D possibly being TRBD2 (6 bases). The CDR3 loop spans 16 amino acids. CDR1 is LNHNV, CDR2 YYDKDF, per germline (reference sequence). The germline V and J ends were trimmed by 4 bases and 2 bases, with 15 bases remaining between them.

The rearrangement joins TRBV28 to TRBJ2-2; no definite D call. V dropped 9 bases and J dropped 3 bases, with 8 bases sitting between them. Germline values: CDR1 MDHEN, CDR2 SYDVKM. The CDR3 sequence is 12 residues long. The CDR3 loop is CASPSDTGELFF. The CDR3, as DNA: TGTGCCAGTCCGTCAGACACCGGGGAGCTGTTTTTT.

The gene calls are TRBV9 and TRBJ2-3, with a tentative D call TRBD2 (7 bases). With 5 bases removed from V and 4 bases from J, the gap between germline ends came to 14 bases. The CDR3 length is 14 residues. The germline V gene has CDR1 SGDLS and CDR2 YYNGEE. CDR3 bases: TGTGCCAGCAGGTCCGGGGAGGGGGCAGATACGCAGTATTTT. Protein: CASRSGEGADTQYF.

The V and J genes are TRBV28 and TRBJ2-7; 8 bases line up with TRBD2. Trimming removed 6 bases from V and 2 bases from J; junction bases left unmatched: 9. CDR1 and CDR2 (germline): MDHEN, SYDVKM. The CDR3 consists of 15 residues. The chain's CDR3 is CASSLTGGPTYEQYF. The CDR3 DNA reads TGTGCCAGCAGCCTCACGGGGGGGCCTACCTACGAGCAGTACTTC.

The chain uses TRBV28 and TRBJ1-3; the match to TRBD1 covers 7 bases. CDR3 length: 18 amino acids. The V and J ends lost 6 bases and 0 bases, in that order; junction bases with no gene match: 14. The germline gives CDR1 MDHEN, CDR2 SYDVKM. CDR3 sequence reads: CASRRDSSTRPSGNTIYF. DNA for the CDR3: TGTGCCAGCAGGCGGGACAGCTCAACGAGACCCTCTGGAAACACCATATATTTT.

This chain uses TRBV5-1 with TRBJ2-5; D tentatively fits TRBD1 or TRBD2 (5 bases each). Per the germline V gene, CDR1 is SGHRS and CDR2 is YFSETQ. The CDR3 covers 14 residues. V was shortened by 4 bases and J by 2 bases, with 12 bases between the two germline ends. The CDR3 DNA reads as TGCGCCAGCAGCGACCAGGGCGGGCAAGAGACCCAGTACTTC. Translated, it gives CASSDQGGQETQYF.